A selection of T cell receptor beta chains follows, all from one sample in a study of spatial heterogeneity in lung cancer. Each CDR3 protein is one row after TCRdb ran MiXCR on the 5' RACE reads. The repertoire holds around 11,000 distinct CDR3 sequences, around 6% seen once, with 25% to 35% in the top ten. Sequenced material: PBMCs, taken at surgery. The receptors were sampled from a male donor with early-stage non-small cell lung cancer. The CDR3 runs from the conserved cysteine through the conserved F or W. The size field is filled for only some rows; it gives once, few, many or a size class.

V gene	J gene	clone size	CDR3 protein
TRBV3-1	TRBJ2-3	NA	CASSPGGPTDTQYF
TRBV10-3	TRBJ2-7	few	CAITPGTSGNYEQYF
TRBV2	TRBJ1-5	many	CASSEQGNNQPQHF
TRBV7-2	TRBJ2-5	many	CASSDLPGSQETQYF
TRBV28	TRBJ1-1	many	CASGSETRGRAWEAFF
TRBV29-1	TRBJ1-3	medium-sized	CSARTLSGNTIYF
TRBV29-1	TRBJ2-4	medium-sized	CSVEVRGFAKNIQYF
TRBV30	TRBJ2-1	few	CAWSDLKVPYNEQFF
TRBV29-1	TRBJ2-1	medium-sized	CSVYLGGRVSYNEQFF
TRBV11-2	TRBJ2-1	many	CASSLARGTYNEQFF
TRBV25-1	TRBJ2-3	few	CASSKGLGGDTQYF
TRBV4-1	TRBJ2-1	medium-sized	CASSQEREPYNEQFF
TRBV25-1	TRBJ2-5	NA	CASSQLAGRQETQYF
TRBV28	TRBJ2-5	medium-sized	CASSRAALPETQYF
TRBV4-2	TRBJ2-3	many	CASTPAQARGLAGPDTQYF
TRBV20-1	TRBJ2-3	many	CSARLRGDSTDTQYF
TRBV5-1	TRBJ2-2	NA	CASSPPRGATGELFF
TRBV28	TRBJ1-1	many	CASRDLVNTEAFF
TRBV6-4	TRBJ2-3	NA	CASSREATDTQYF
TRBV28	TRBJ2-6	NA	CASSTPDSERFSGANVLTF
TRBV7-8	TRBJ1-2	many	CASSLVRLTANYGYTF
TRBV7-2	TRBJ2-7	medium-sized	CASSLLAGSYEQYF
TRBV11-2	TRBJ2-5	few	CASSSPQGAGETQYF
TRBV4-1	TRBJ2-7	many	CASSQDKTVSYEQYF
TRBV6-6	TRBJ2-1	few	CASRSTVAGSYNEQFF
TRBV5-1	TRBJ1-1	many	CASSLELYRAPEAFF
TRBV13	TRBJ1-3	many	CASRRLEGGRGNTIYF
TRBV5-6	TRBJ2-5	few	CASSFRLGKETQYF
TRBV29-1	TRBJ2-1	medium-sized	CSVEVSGHQSSYNEQFF
TRBV29-1	TRBJ2-1	many	CSAGRGSPNEQFF
TRBV4-2	TRBJ2-3	many	CASSQDKGAGGDTQYF
TRBV20-1	TRBJ2-3	many	CSALGLAGTDTQYF
TRBV7-6	TRBJ2-1	many	CASSLTHGHRGNEQFF
TRBV6-6	TRBJ2-7	many	CASRAQGRTYEQYF
TRBV7-2	TRBJ2-1	many	CASSLGRNNEQFF
TRBV29-1	TRBJ1-1	many	CSVERGGTEAFF
TRBV5-1	TRBJ1-1	many	CASSVESYTEAFF
TRBV7-8	TRBJ2-2	many	CASSLKRLYTGELFF
TRBV9	TRBJ2-7	NA	CASSRDRGHSYEQYF
TRBV20-1	TRBJ1-1	medium-sized	CSALREVNTEAFF
TRBV7-8	TRBJ2-3	many	CASTSFGGQGSTTQYF